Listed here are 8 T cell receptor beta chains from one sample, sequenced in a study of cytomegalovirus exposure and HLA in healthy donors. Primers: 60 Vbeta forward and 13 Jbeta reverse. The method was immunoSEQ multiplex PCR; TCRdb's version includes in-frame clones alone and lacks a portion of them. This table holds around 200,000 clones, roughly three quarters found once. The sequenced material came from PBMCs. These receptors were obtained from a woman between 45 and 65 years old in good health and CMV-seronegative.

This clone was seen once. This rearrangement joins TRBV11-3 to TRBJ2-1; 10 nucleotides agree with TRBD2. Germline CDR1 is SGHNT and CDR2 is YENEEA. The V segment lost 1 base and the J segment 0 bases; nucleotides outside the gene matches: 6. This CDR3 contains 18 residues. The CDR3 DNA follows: TGTGCCAGCAGCTTAGGGCTAGCGGGAGTGTCCTCCTACAATGAGCAGTTCTTC. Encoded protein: CASSLGLAGVSSYNEQFF.

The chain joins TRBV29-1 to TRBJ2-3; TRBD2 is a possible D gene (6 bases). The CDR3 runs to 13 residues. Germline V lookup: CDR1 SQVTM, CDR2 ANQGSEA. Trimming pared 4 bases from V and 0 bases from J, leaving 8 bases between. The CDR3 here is CSVAGRSTDTQYF. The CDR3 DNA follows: TGCAGCGTTGCAGGGAGGAGCACAGATACGCAGTATTTT.

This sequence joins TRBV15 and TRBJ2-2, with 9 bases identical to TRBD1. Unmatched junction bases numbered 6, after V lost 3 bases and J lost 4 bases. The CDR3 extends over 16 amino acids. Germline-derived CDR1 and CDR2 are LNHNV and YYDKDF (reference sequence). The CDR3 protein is CATSSPGQGFTGELFF. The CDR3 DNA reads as TGTGCCACCAGCAGCCCGGGACAGGGTTTCACCGGGGAGCTGTTTTTT.

The CDR3 sequence is CASARVSVNTEAFF. For the CDR3, the DNA is TGTGCCAGCGCCAGGGTGTCGGTGAACACTGAAGCTTTCTTT. The rearrangement links TRBV2 to TRBJ1-1; D might be TRBD1 (5 bases). This CDR3 comprises 14 residues. The V gene lost 8 bases and the J gene lost 0 bases, with 13 bases spanning the gap. The germline gives CDR1 SNHLY, CDR2 FYNNEI. Filled out from reference TRBV2 and TRBJ1-1, the complete variable domain reads EPEVTQTPSHQVTQMGQEVILRCVPISNHLYFYWYRQILGQKVEFLVSFYNNEISEKSEIFDDQFSVERPDGSNFTLKIRSTKLEDSAMYFCASARVSVNTEAFFGQGTRLTVV.

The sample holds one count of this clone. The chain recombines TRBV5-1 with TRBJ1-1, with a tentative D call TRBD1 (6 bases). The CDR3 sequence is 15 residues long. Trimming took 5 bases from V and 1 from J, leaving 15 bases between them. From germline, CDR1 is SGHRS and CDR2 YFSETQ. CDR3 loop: CASRRQELGNTEAFF. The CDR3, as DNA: TGCGCCAGCAGAAGACAGGAGCTTGGGAACACTGAAGCTTTCTTT.

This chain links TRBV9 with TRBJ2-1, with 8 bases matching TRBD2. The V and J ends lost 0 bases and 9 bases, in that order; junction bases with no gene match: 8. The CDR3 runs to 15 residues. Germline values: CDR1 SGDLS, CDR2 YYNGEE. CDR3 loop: CASSVGNGRAGEQFF. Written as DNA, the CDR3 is TGTGCCAGCAGCGTAGGTAACGGGAGGGCCGGTGAGCAGTTCTTC.

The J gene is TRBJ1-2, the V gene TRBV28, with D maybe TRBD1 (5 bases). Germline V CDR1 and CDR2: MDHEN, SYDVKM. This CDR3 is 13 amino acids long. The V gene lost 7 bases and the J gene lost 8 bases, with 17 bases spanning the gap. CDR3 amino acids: CASKGSIEVGYTF. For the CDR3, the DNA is TGTGCCAGCAAGGGGTCCATCGAGGTGGGCTACACCTTC.

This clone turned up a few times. The CDR3 protein is CASHRHSTGADTEAFF. The CDR3 DNA reads TGTGCTAGCCATCGACACTCGACAGGGGCGGACACTGAAGCTTTCTTT. The rearrangement links TRBV25-1 to TRBJ1-1; 8 bases are a match to TRBD1. The CDR3 loop spans 16 amino acids. Germline V gene data show CDR1 as MGHDK and CDR2 as SYGVNS.